This T cell receptor beta chain was profiled in a study of blood T cell repertoires in COVID-19. TCRdb's copy holds only in-frame clones and misses some; the assay was immunoSEQ multiplex PCR. Of roughly 140,000 clones in the sample, 85% to 90% were seen once. The TCR sequence derives from a woman in her thirties or forties with acute or convalescent COVID-19. The sequenced sample consisted of peripheral blood.

CDR3 in DNA: TGTGCCAGCAGTTCCGAATTCAGGGGGACCTACGAGCAGTACTTC. It encodes CASSSEFRGTYEQYF. V is TRBV27 and J is TRBJ2-7; 7 bases map to TRBD1. The CDR3 covers 15 residues. CDR1 and CDR2 from the germline V gene are MNHEY and SMNVEV (reference sequence). Trimming at V came to 4 bases and at J to 2 bases, leaving 8 bases not matched to a gene.